This entry lists 17 T cell receptor beta chains sequenced from one sample in a study of cytomegalovirus exposure and HLA in healthy donors. In the PCR, 60 Vbeta and 13 Jbeta primers were used. Some clones are missing from TCRdb's copy, which holds only in-frame ones; the method was immunoSEQ multiplex PCR. The sample table includes around 27,000 clones. Sequencing input: PBMCs. The receptor source for this set is a man between 25 and 39 years old in good health and CMV-seronegative.

The V call is TRBV2, the J call TRBJ2-5; weak D call: TRBD2 (6 bases). The CDR3 loop spans 14 amino acids. Germline loops: CDR1 SNHLY, CDR2 FYNNEI. V dropped 6 bases and J dropped 5 bases, with 16 bases sitting between them. The CDR3 sequence is CASRVDPGRETQYF. CDR3 DNA sequence: TGTGCCAGCAGGGTCGACCCGGGGAGGGAGACCCAGTACTTC.

The V gene is TRBV7-6, the J gene TRBJ2-2, with D uncertain. Trimming cost V 0 bases and J 2 bases, with 4 bases left between them. The CDR3 consists of 14 residues. The germline V gene has CDR1 SGHVS and CDR2 FNYEAQ. The CDR3 DNA sequence: TGTGCCAGCAGCTTAGCCCAAAACACCGGGGAGCTGTTTTTT. This sequence encodes CASSLAQNTGELFF.

The chain links TRBV6-5 to TRBJ2-2; D gene ambiguous. V lost 8 bases to trimming and J lost 1 base, with 5 bases between them. Germline V lookup: CDR1 MNHEY, CDR2 SVGAGI. The CDR3 extends over 12 amino acids. CDR3 in amino acids: CASVGNTGELFF. CDR3 nucleotide sequence: TGTGCCAGCGTCGGGAACACCGGGGAGCTGTTTTTT.

V gene TRBV11-1 combines with J gene TRBJ2-3, with 8 nucleotides matching TRBD1. The junction had 12 bases not matched to a gene; V was cut back by 6 bases and J by 4 bases. Germline V gene data show CDR1 as SGHAT and CDR2 as FQDESV (reference sequence). CDR3 length equals 16 residues. The DNA for the CDR3 is TGTGCCAGCAGACCCGGACAGGGACTCGGTTCAGATACGCAGTATTTT. Its translation is CASRPGQGLGSDTQYF.

The gene calls are TRBV11-3 and TRBJ1-1, with D possibly matching TRBD1 (5 bases). Trimming shortened V by 1 base and J by 1 base, and 10 bases separated the two germline ends. The CDR3 has 15 residues. In germline, CDR1 is SGHNT, CDR2 YENEEA. CDR3 region: CASSLARGENTEAFF. The CDR3 DNA follows: TGTGCCAGCAGCTTAGCCCGGGGGGAGAACACTGAAGCTTTCTTT.

J is TRBJ2-2 and V is TRBV19; 13 nucleotides align to TRBD2. Unmatched junction bases numbered 10, after V lost 10 bases and J lost 5 bases. The CDR3 loop spans 16 amino acids. Germline-derived CDR1 and CDR2 are LNHDA and SQIVND (reference sequence). The CDR3 is CATKGGLAGVTGELFF. The CDR3 nucleotides are TGTGCCACTAAGGGCGGACTAGCGGGAGTGACCGGGGAGCTGTTTTTT.

The chain links TRBV18 to TRBJ1-2; 9 positions match TRBD1. J gave up 7 bases and V 0 bases, and 6 bases lay outside the gene matches. Germline V gene sequence: CDR1 KGHSH, CDR2 LQKENI. The CDR3 is made up of 15 amino acids. Here the CDR3 DNA reads TGTGCCAGCTCACCACCCGGGACAGGGTACGGTGGCTACACCTTC. It translates to CASSPPGTGYGGYTF.

The chain is built from TRBV7-2 and TRBJ2-3, with 9 bases matching TRBD2. The CDR3 is 17 residues long. CDR1 SGHTA and CDR2 FQGNSA come from the germline V gene. V was clipped by 3 bases and J by 3 bases; unmatched bases: 10. The CDR3: CASSFRGGGTSTDTQYF. The CDR3 region has the DNA TGTGCCAGCAGCTTCCGCGGGGGGGGTACTTCAACAGATACGCAGTATTTT.

The rearrangement joins TRBV6-4 to TRBJ2-3; 15 bases fit TRBD2. With 4 bases clipped from V and 2 bases from J, the junction kept 1 base outside the gene matches. Per the germline V gene, CDR1 is MRHNA and CDR2 is SNTAGT. This CDR3 contains 16 residues. The CDR3 DNA follows: TGTGCCAGCAGTGGGACTAGCGGGGGGGCCACAGATACGCAGTATTTT. Translated, it gives CASSGTSGGATDTQYF.

This chain uses TRBV7-2 with TRBJ2-7, with 12 bases that match TRBD2. Germline values: CDR1 SGHTA, CDR2 FQGNSA. The length of the CDR3 is 15 residues. V gave up 5 bases and J gave up 2 bases; unmatched junction bases: 4. The CDR3 nucleotides read TGTGCCAGCAGCCCAGCTAGCGGGGGGGCCTACGAGCAGTACTTC. Translation gives CASSPASGGAYEQYF.

The chain carries TRBV4-3 and TRBJ2-3, with D tentatively TRBD1 (6 bases). Trimming stripped 5 bases from V and 2 bases from J, with 14 bases between. The CDR3 has 15 amino acids. Germline loops: CDR1 LGHNA, CDR2 YSLEER. CDR3: CASSYRDSATDTQYF. As DNA, the CDR3 is TGCGCCAGCAGCTACAGGGATAGCGCCACAGATACGCAGTATTTT.

This chain joins TRBV6-1 and TRBJ2-7; TRBD2 agrees at 7 bases. Germline CDR1 is MNHNS and CDR2 is SASEGT. The CDR3 consists of 14 residues. The J segment lost 0 bases and the V segment lost 4 bases, leaving 3 bases of the junction unmatched. For the CDR3, the DNA is TGTGCCAGCAGTGGCAGGGACTACTCCTACGAGCAGTACTTC. This encodes CASSGRDYSYEQYF.

The chain links TRBV5-1 to TRBJ1-2; 9 bases line up with TRBD1. Germline assignment: CDR1 SGHRS and CDR2 YFSETQ. The J segment lost 5 bases and the V segment lost 1 base, leaving 6 bases of the junction unmatched. This CDR3 region has 15 residues. CDR3 sequence (DNA): TGCGCCAGCAGCTTGATGGTTGGGACAGGGTATGGCTACACCTTC. Protein sequence: CASSLMVGTGYGYTF.

The chain combines TRBV27 with TRBJ2-2, with 9 positions matching TRBD1. This CDR3 is built from 15 residues. The germline V gene encodes CDR1 MNHEY and CDR2 SMNVEV (reference sequence). The V and J ends lost 6 bases and 3 bases, in that order; junction bases with no gene match: 5. CDR3 region: CASSLQGADTGELFF. As DNA, the CDR3 is TGTGCCAGCAGCCTACAGGGGGCCGACACCGGGGAGCTGTTTTTT.

V is TRBV2 and J is TRBJ2-7; TRBD1 matches 11 bases. The CDR3 has 15 residues. With V trimmed by 3 bases and J by 3 bases, 4 bases remained unmatched. Germline V lookup: CDR1 SNHLY, CDR2 FYNNEI. The CDR3 DNA follows: TGTGCCAGCAGTGAGGGGACAGGGGGGGTCTACGAGCAGTACTTC. Translating gives CASSEGTGGVYEQYF.

The chain couples TRBV7-2 to TRBJ1-3; no clear D gene. CDR1 is SGHTA, CDR2 FQGNSA, per germline. There are 15 residues in the CDR3. Trimming removed 2 bases at V and 3 bases at J, with 11 bases between. The CDR3 reads CASSLNLGLGNTIYF. CDR3 DNA: TGTGCCAGCAGCTTAAATCTCGGACTTGGAAACACCATATATTTT.

The chain recombines TRBV9 with TRBJ2-1, with 7 bases aligning to TRBD1. The CDR3 has 16 amino acids. Per germline, CDR1 SGDLS and CDR2 YYNGEE. The V segment lost 4 bases and the J segment 0 bases; nucleotides outside the gene matches: 7. CDR3 nucleotide sequence: TGTGCCAGCAGCCCGGGGACAGAGGCCTCCTACAATGAGCAGTTCTTC. This gives the protein CASSPGTEASYNEQFF.